Only a few counts were recorded for the clone carrying this T cell receptor (beta chain). Its specificity is unknown. Treatment meaning: roughly 11-day PBMC culture with coronavirus spike peptide pools or control peptides (ViraFEST assay). Unexposed donor CD4+ T cells predated the COVID-19 pandemic, collected 2011-2018. Cultured CD4+ T cell DNA underwent sequencing with the Oncomine TCR Beta short-read assay. MiXCR, run by TCRdb on the PCR reads, gives a single entry per CDR3 protein. The sample yields nearly 5,500 distinct CDR3 sequences, roughly 41% seen once. These data belong to a study of vaccination and CD4 T cells after COVID-19. Study background: Researchers treated cells with overlapping spike peptides taken from SARS-CoV-2, HCoV-NL63, HCoV-OC43 and HCoV-229E. Control cultures used a CEFX viral epitope pool, an HIV-1 Nef peptide pool, or no peptide.

The sequence was obtained from a human donor in good health. The specimen sequenced was CD4+ T cells from blood, cultured in vitro.

CDR3 sequence: CASRPQGADYGYTF. In nucleotides, the CDR3 is TGTGCCAGCCGACCCCAGGGGGCTGACTATGGCTACACCTTC. The V call is TRBV6-2 or TRBV6-3, the J call TRBJ1-2; 8 bases are shared with TRBD1. Unmatched junction bases numbered 8, after V lost 8 bases and J lost 3 bases. CDR3 size: 14 residues. Germline-derived CDR1 and CDR2 are MNHEY and SVGEGT.